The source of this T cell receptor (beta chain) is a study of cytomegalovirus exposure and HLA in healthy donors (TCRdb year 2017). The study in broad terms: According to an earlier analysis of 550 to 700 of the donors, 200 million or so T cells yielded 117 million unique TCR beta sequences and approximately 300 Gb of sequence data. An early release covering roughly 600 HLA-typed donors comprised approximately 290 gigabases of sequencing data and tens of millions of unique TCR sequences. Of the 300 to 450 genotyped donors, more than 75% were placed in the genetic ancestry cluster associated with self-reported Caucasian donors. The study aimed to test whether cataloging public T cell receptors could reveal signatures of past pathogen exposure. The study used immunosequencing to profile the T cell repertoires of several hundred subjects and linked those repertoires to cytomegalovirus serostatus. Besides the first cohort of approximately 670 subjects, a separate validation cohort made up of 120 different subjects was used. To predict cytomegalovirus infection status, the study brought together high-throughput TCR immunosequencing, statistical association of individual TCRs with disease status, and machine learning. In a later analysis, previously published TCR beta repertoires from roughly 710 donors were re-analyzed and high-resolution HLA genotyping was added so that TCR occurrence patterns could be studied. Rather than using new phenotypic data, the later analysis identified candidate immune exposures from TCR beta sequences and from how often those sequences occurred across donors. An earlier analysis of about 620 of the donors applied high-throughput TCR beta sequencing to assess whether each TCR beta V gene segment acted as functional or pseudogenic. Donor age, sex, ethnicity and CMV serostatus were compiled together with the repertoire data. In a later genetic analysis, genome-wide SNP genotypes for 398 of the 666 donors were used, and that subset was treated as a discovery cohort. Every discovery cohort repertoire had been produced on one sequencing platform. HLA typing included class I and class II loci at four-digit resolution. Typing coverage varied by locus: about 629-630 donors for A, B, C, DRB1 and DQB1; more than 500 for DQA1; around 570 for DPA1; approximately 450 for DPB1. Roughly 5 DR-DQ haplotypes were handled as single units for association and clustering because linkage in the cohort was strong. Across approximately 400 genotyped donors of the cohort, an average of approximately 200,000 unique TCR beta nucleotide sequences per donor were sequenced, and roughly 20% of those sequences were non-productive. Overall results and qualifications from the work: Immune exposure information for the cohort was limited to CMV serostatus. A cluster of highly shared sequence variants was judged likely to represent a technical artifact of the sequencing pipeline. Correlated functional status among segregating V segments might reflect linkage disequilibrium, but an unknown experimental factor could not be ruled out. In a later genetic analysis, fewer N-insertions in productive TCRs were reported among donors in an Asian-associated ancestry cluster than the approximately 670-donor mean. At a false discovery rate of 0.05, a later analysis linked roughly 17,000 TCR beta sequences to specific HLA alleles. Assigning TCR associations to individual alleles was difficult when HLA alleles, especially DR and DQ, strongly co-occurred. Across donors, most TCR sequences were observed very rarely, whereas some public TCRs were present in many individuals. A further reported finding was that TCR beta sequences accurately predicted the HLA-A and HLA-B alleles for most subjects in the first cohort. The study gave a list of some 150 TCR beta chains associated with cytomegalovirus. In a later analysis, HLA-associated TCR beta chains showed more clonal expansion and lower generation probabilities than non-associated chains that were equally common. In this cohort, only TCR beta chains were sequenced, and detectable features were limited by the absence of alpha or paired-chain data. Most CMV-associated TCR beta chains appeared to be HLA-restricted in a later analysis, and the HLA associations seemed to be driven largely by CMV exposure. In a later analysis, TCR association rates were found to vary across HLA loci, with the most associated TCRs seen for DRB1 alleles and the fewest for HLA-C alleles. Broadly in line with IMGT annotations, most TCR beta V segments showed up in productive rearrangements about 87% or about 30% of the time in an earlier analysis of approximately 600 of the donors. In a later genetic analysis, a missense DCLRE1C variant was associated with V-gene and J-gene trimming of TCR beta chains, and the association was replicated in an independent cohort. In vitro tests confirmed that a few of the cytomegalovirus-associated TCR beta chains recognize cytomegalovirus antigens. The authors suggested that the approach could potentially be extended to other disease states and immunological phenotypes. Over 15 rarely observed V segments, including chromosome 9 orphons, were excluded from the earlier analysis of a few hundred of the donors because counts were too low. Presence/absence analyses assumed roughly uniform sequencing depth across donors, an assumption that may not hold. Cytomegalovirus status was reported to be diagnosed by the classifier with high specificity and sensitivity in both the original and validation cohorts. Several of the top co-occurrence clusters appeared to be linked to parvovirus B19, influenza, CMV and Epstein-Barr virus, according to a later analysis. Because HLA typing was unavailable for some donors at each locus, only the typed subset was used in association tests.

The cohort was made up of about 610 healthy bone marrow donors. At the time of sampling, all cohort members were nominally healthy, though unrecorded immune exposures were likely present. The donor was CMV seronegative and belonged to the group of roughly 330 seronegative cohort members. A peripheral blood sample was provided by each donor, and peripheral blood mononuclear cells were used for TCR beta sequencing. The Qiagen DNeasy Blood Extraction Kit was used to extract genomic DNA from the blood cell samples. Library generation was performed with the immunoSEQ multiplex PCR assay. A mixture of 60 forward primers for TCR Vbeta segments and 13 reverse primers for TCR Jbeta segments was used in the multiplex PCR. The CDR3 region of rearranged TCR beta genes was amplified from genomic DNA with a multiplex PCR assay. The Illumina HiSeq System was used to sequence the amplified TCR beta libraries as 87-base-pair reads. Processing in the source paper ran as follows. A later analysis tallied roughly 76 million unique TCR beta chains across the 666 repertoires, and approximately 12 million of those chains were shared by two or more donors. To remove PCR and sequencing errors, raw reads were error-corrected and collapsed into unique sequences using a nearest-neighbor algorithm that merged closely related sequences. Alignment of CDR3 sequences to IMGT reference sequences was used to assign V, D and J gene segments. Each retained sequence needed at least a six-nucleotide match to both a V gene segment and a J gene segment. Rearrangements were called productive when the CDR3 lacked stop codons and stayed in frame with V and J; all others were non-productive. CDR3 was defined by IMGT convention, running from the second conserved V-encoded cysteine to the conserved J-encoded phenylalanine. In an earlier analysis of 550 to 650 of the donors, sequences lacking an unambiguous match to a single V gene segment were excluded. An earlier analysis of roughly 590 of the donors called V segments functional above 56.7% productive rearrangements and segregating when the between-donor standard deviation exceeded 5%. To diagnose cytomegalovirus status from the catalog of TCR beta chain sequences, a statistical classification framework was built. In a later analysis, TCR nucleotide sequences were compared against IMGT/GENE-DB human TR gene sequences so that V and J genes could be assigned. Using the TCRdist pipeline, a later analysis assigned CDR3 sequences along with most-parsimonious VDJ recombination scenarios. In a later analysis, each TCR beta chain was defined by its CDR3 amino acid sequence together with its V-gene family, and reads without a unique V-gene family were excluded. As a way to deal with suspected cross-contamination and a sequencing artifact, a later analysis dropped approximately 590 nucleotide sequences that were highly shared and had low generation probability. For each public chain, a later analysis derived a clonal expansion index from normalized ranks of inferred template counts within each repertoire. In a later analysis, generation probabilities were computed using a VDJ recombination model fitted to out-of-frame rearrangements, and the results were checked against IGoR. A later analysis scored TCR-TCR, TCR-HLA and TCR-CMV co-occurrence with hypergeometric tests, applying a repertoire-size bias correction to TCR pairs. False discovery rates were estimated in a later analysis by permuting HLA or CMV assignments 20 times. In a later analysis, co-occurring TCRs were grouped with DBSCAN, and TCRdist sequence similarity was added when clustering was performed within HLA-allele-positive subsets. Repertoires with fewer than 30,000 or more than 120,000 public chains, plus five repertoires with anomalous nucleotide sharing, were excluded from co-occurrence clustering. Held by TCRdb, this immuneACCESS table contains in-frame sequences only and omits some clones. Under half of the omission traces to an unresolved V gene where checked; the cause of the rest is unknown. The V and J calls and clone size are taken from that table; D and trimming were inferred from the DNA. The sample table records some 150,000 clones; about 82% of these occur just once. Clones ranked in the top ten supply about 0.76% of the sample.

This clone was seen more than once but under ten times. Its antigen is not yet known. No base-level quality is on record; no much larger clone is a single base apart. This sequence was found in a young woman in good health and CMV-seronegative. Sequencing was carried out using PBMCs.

This receptor has the CDR3 CASSGRDSRNTIYF. The nucleotide sequence reads as follows: TGTGCCAGCAGTGGACGGGACAGTAGAAACACCATATATTTT. The V and J genes are TRBV25-1 and TRBJ1-3; 7 junctional bases match TRBD1. Taken from the germline V gene, the CDR1 and CDR2 loops are MGHDK and SYGVNS. Inclusive of the bounding cysteine and phenylalanine, the CDR3 is 14 residues long. Just CDR3 DNA is preserved here, 42 bases in frame from base 1. Relative to germline, V is missing 4 bases and J is missing 5 bases, with 5 bases of the junction outside any gene match.